This T cell receptor (beta chain) was found in a study of T cell repertoires in cytomegalovirus infection. In TCRdb, the reads were re-called with MiXCR into one record per CDR3 protein. This repertoire shows approximately 990,000 distinct CDR3 sequences, roughly 30% found once; its top ten account for roughly 12%. Turning to this clonotype: What it binds is unknown.

The V gene lost 7 bases and the J gene lost 2 bases, with 8 bases spanning the gap. The CDR3 runs to 12 residues. The germline V gene encodes CDR1 SEHNR and CDR2 FQNEAQ (reference sequence). The sample was cultured CD8+ T cells from PBMCs, taken from culture after CMV antigen stimulation. The V and J genes are TRBV7-9 and TRBJ1-1; unclear D gene. The source of this sequence is a human donor in good health (CMV status not recorded). Some clones in this sample may be carry-over from other donors' samples. The CDR3 reads CASIAPNTEAFF. The CDR3 coding sequence is TGTGCCAGCATAGCGCCAAACACTGAAGCTTTCTTT.